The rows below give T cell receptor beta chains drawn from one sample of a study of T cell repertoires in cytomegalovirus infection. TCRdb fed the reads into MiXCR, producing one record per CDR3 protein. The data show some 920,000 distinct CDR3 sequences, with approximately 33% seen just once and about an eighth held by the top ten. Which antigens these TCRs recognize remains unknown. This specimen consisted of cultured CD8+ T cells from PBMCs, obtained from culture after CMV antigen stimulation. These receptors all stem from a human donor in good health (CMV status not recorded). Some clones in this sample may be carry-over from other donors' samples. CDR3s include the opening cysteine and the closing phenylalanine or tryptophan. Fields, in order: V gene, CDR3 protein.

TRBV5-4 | CASSHFDDSRGTQYF
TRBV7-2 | CASSPYGSQETQYF
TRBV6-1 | CASMLGNTIYF
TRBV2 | CASTRAGGTERETQYF
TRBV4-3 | CASSQEQGPASTDTQYF
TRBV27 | CASSPPMFASPLHF
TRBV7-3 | CASSLTDGQFF
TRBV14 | CASSRLAGAGDEQFF
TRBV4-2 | CASSHGTAIIPPLHF
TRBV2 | CASPLSDKSSYNEQFF
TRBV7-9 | CASRLTGTTQETQYF
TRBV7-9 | CASSTRDKGENTGELFF
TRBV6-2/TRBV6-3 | CASSRLRQGANTGELFF
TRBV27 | CASSFRGGESYNEQFF
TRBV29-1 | CSVEDVGSLRGYTF
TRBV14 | CASSQAGGRPNSPLHF